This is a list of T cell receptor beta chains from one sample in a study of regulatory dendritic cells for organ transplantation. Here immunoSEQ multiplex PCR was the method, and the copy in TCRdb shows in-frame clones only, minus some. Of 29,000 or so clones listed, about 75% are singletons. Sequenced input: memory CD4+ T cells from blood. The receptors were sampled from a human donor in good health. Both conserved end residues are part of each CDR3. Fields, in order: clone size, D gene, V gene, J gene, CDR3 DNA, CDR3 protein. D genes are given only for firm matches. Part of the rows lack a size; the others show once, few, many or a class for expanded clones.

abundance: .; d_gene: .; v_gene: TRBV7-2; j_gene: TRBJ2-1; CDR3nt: TGTGCCAGCAGCTTAGGGGGGGCTGTCTCCTACAATGAGCAGTTCTTC; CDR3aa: CASSLGGAVSYNEQFF
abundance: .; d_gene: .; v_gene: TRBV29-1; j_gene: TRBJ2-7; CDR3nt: TGCAGCGTCGGATCCTACGAGCAGTACTTC; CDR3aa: CSVGSYEQYF
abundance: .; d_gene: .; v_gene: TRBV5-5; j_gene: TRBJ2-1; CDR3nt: TGTGCCAGCAGCTTGGGTAGGAGCAGCTCCTACAATGAGCAGTTCTTC; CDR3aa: CASSLGRSSSYNEQFF
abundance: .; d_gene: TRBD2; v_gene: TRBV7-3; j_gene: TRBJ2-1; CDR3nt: TGTGCCAGCAGCTTTACGGGGACTAACTCCTACAATGAGCAGTTCTTC; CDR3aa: CASSFTGTNSYNEQFF
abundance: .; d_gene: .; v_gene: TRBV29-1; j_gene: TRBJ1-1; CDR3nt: TGCAGCGTTGGGTCCGGGAACACTGAAGCTTTCTTT; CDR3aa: CSVGSGNTEAFF
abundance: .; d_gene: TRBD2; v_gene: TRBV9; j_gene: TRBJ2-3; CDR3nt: TGTGCCAGCAGCGTAGGACTAGCGGGGGGGAAAACAGATACGCAGTATTTT; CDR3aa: CASSVGLAGGKTDTQYF
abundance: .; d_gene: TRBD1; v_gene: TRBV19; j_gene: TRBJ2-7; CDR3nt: TGTGCCAGTAGTAGAGATTTCCGGGACAGGACCTACGAGCAGTACTTC; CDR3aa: CASSRDFRDRTYEQYF
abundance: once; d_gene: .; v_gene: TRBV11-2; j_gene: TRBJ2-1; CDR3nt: TGTGCCAGCAGCTGGGCCGGGCAGGGAATAAATGAGCAGTTCTTC; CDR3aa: CASSWAGQGINEQFF
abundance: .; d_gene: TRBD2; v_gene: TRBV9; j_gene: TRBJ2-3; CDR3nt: TGTGCCAGCAGCGTAGCGGGACTATTAACAGATACGCAGTATTTT; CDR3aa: CASSVAGLLTDTQYF
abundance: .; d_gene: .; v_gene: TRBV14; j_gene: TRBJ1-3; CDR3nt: TGTGCCAGCAGCCACTCTGGAAACACCATATATTTT; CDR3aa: CASSHSGNTIYF
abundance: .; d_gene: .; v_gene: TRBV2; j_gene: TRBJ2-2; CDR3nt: TGTGCCAGCAGTGATGCGGGGAACACCGGGGAGCTGTTTTTT; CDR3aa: CASSDAGNTGELFF
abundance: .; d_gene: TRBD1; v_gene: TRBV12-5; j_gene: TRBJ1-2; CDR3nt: TGTGCTAGTGGTTCCTGGACAGGCCCCAATGGCTACACCTTC; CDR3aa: CASGSWTGPNGYTF
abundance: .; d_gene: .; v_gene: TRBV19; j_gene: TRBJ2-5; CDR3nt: TGTGCCAGTAGTCTGGAAGAGACCCAGTACTTC; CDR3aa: CASSLEETQYF
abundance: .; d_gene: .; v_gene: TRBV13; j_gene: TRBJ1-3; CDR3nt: TGTGCCAGCAGCGGACATAGCAACACCATATATTTT; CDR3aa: CASSGHSNTIYF
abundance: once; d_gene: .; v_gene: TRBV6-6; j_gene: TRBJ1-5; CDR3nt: TGTGCCAGCAGGGACCCTCGGAGCAATCAGCCCCAGCATTTT; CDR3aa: CASRDPRSNQPQHF